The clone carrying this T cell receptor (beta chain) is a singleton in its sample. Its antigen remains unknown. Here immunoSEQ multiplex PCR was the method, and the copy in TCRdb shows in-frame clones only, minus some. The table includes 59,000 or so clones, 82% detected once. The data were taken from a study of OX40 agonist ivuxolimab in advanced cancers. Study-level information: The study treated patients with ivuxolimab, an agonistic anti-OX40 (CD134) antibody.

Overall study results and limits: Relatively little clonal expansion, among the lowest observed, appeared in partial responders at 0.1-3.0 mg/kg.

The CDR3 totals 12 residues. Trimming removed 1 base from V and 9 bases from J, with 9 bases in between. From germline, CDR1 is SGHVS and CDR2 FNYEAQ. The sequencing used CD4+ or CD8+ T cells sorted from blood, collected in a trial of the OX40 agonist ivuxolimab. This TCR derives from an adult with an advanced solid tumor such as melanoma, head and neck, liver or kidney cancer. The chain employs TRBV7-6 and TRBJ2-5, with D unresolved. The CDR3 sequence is CASSLGPRAQYF. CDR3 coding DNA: TGTGCCAGCAGCTTAGGACCAAGGGCCCAGTACTTC.